These T cell receptor beta chains were read from a single sample in a study of T cells in localized non-small cell lung cancer. Sequenced by immunoSEQ multiplex PCR; TCRdb stores in-frame clones only, minus some. The table records approximately 1,600 clones, roughly a quarter of them present only once. Sample: lung tumor tissue, taken before any cancer treatment. These TCRs come from a man aged 35 to 69 with stage I lung adenocarcinoma. CDR3s include the opening cysteine and the closing phenylalanine or tryptophan. D genes are given only for firm matches. Size is omitted from some rows. Given values are once, few, many or a class for expanded clones.

clone_size	j_call	cdr3_length	v_call	d_call	cdr3_nt	cdr3_aa
few	TRBJ1-5	14	TRBV11-3	-	TGTGCCAGCAGCCTGATAGATAGTCGACAGCCCCAGCATTTT	CASSLIDSRQPQHF
-	TRBJ2-3	14	TRBV10-2	-	TGCGCCAGCAGCCGAACAGGTAGCACAGATACGCAGTATTTT	CASSRTGSTDTQYF
once	TRBJ2-5	15	TRBV18	-	TGTGCCAGCTCACCATTAGGAGAGATCGGGGAGACCCAGTACTTC	CASSPLGEIGETQYF
few	TRBJ1-3	15	TRBV18	-	TGTGCCAGCTTCGGGTGGAAGGGCTCTGGAAACACCATATATTTT	CASFGWKGSGNTIYF
-	TRBJ1-5	17	TRBV7-5	-	TGTGCCAGCAGCTCCCATGGACAGGATGATAGCAATCAGCCCCAGCATTTT	CASSSHGQDDSNQPQHF
-	TRBJ2-2	18	TRBV15	TRBD2	TGTGCCAGCAGCTTAGCGCGGGCTAGCGGGAGGAACACCGGGGAGCTGTTTTTT	CASSLARASGRNTGELFF
medium-sized	TRBJ2-3	17	TRBV9	TRBD2	TGTGCCAGCAGCGTAGGTAGCGGGAGGGCCTTTATAGATACGCAGTATTTT	CASSVGSGRAFIDTQYF
-	TRBJ2-1	15	TRBV6-8	TRBD2	TGTGCCAGCAAATGGGTTAGCGGGATTGGGTATGAGCAGTTCTTC	CASKWVSGIGYEQFF
few	TRBJ1-1	14	TRBV6-8	TRBD1	TGTGCCAGCAGTTACGGGACAGGGTACACTGAAGCTTTCTTT	CASSYGTGYTEAFF
-	TRBJ1-2	15	TRBV5-1	-	TGCGCCAGCAGCTTGGAGGGGGGAGGGTACTCTGGCTACACCTTC	CASSLEGGGYSGYTF
-	TRBJ2-7	12	TRBV19	TRBD2	TGTGCCAGCACTAGCGGGATCGGAGAGCAGTACTTC	CASTSGIGEQYF
-	TRBJ2-1	16	TRBV30	TRBD2	TGTGCCTGGAGTCCGGGACTAGCGGGAAGCTACAATGAGCAGTTCTTC	CAWSPGLAGSYNEQFF
-	TRBJ2-1	13	TRBV19	-	TGTGCCAGTAGTATCTCCAGGTTCAATGAGCAGTTCTTC	CASSISRFNEQFF
-	TRBJ1-2	15	TRBV11-3	-	TGTGCCAGCAGCTTAGACCCAGGGACCAACTATGGCTACACCTTC	CASSLDPGTNYGYTF
medium-sized	TRBJ2-1	14	TRBV11-3	TRBD2	TGTGCCAGCTCCGGGACTAGCGGCTACAATGAGCAGTTCTTC	CASSGTSGYNEQFF
-	TRBJ2-1	17	TRBV28	TRBD2	TGTGCCAGCAGTTTAGAAAGCGGGAGGGCTTCCTACAATGAGCAGTTCTTC	CASSLESGRASYNEQFF
-	TRBJ2-5	16	TRBV4-1	-	TGCGCCAGCAGCCAAGGGGGTTCGACCGCCGGGGAGACCCAGTACTTC	CASSQGGSTAGETQYF
-	TRBJ2-5	16	TRBV11-3	TRBD2	TGTGCCAGCAGTCGACCCCCGGGACTAGCGGAAGAGACCCAGTACTTC	CASSRPPGLAEETQYF
few	TRBJ2-1	15	TRBV9	TRBD2	TGTGCCAGCAGCGTAGGTCCTAGCGGTTACAATGAGCAGTTCTTC	CASSVGPSGYNEQFF
-	TRBJ2-7	15	TRBV11-3	TRBD1	TGTGCCAGCAGTTCGGCCGGGACAGGGGTTTACGAGCAGTACTTC	CASSSAGTGVYEQYF
-	TRBJ2-1	15	TRBV15	TRBD2	TGTGCCACCAGCAGAGGGACTAGCGGGACTAATGAGCAGTTCTTC	CATSRGTSGTNEQFF
medium-sized	TRBJ2-1	15	TRBV11-3	TRBD1	TGTGCCAGCAGTCGTACAGGGGTAGAAGACAATGAGCAGTTCTTC	CASSRTGVEDNEQFF
medium-sized	TRBJ2-7	13	TRBV23-1	-	TGCGCCAGCAGCCAGACTGACTCCTACGAGCAGTACTTC	CASSQTDSYEQYF
few	TRBJ1-1	13	TRBV7-4	-	TGTGCCAGCAGCTTATTCCAGAACACTGAAGCTTTCTTT	CASSLFQNTEAFF
-	TRBJ2-1	13	TRBV19	-	TGTGCCAGTACCGACAGGCGCTACAATGAGCAGTTCTTC	CASTDRRYNEQFF
few	TRBJ2-1	14	TRBV6-8	-	TGTGCCAGCAGGACAGCGAGCTCCTACAATGAGCAGTTCTTC	CASRTASSYNEQFF
-	TRBJ2-1	16	TRBV5-1	TRBD2	TGCGCCAGCAGCTTTGGCGGAGCGGGAGGTTGGGATGAGCAGTTCTTC	CASSFGGAGGWDEQFF
large	TRBJ1-1	14	TRBV6-8	-	TGTGCCAGCAGTTCCCAGGGACTGAACACTGAAGCTTTCTTT	CASSSQGLNTEAFF
-	TRBJ2-3	17	TRBV15	TRBD2	TGTGCCACCAGCAGAGGAATTGGACTAGCGGGAAGATATACGCAGTATTTT	CATSRGIGLAGRYTQYF
-	TRBJ1-1	12	TRBV6-8	-	TGTGCCAGCGACATTTGGCCGGGTGAAGCTTTCTTT	CASDIWPGEAFF
once	TRBJ2-3	16	TRBV28	TRBD1	TGTGCCAGCAGTTTACCAACCGGGACAGGGGGAGGTACGCAGTATTTT	CASSLPTGTGGGTQYF
few	TRBJ1-1	15	TRBV11-3	-	TGTGCCAGCAGCTTAGTCTGGACGGCGAACACTGAAGCTTTCTTT	CASSLVWTANTEAFF
-	TRBJ2-7	17	TRBV14	TRBD2	TGTGCCAGCAGCCAAGGGCGGACTAGCGGGATAATGGGCGAGCAGTACTTC	CASSQGRTSGIMGEQYF
-	TRBJ2-1	17	TRBV14	-	TGTGCCAGCAGCCAAGAGGGCTCCGGGGCCGCCTACAATGAGCAGTTCTTC	CASSQEGSGAAYNEQFF
-	TRBJ2-5	19	TRBV28	-	TGTGCCAGCAGACCTCCCTCCCGGATCGCTAGCCGACCTAAAGAGACCCAGTACTTC	CASRPPSRIASRPKETQYF
few	TRBJ1-1	16	TRBV19	-	TGTGCCAGTAGTATTGGTGAGGACTGGGGGGGCACTGAAGCTTTCTTT	CASSIGEDWGGTEAFF
-	TRBJ2-3	17	TRBV11-3	TRBD2	TGTGCCAGCAGCCCGGGACTAGCGGGAGTGAGAACAGATACGCAGTATTTT	CASSPGLAGVRTDTQYF
few	TRBJ1-1	12	TRBV9	-	TGTGCCAGCAATGAGGGCCGGACTGAAGCTTTCTTT	CASNEGRTEAFF
few	TRBJ2-3	15	TRBV9	TRBD1	TGTGCCAGCATTATTCCGGGACAGGGATCCGATACGCAGTATTTT	CASIIPGQGSDTQYF
-	TRBJ1-3	17	TRBV7-6	-	TGTGCCAGCAGCGACCCGGCGGACCATATCGCGCGAAACACCATATATTTT	CASSDPADHIARNTIYF
-	TRBJ2-2	17	TRBV14	-	TGTGCCAGCAGCCAAGCTGCGACGGGAGTTAGGACCGGGGAGCTGTTTTTT	CASSQAATGVRTGELFF
few	TRBJ2-7	15	TRBV11-3	TRBD2	TGTGCCAGCAGCCAGGGACTAGCGGAGAGGGGCGAGCAGTACTTC	CASSQGLAERGEQYF
-	TRBJ2-2	15	TRBV11-3	-	TGTGCCAGCAGGGCCGGGACCCTCGCCACCGGGGAGCTGTTTTTT	CASRAGTLATGELFF
-	TRBJ2-5	16	TRBV10-2	-	TGCGCCAGCACCCACTCTAAACAAAGCCGGCAAGAGACCCAGTACTTC	CASTHSKQSRQETQYF
hyperexpanded	TRBJ2-7	11	TRBV16	-	TGTGCCAGCAGCCTCTCCGACGAGCAGTACTTC	CASSLSDEQYF
few	TRBJ2-5	18	TRBV7-6	-	TGTGCTAGCAGCTTAGGGTTCGCCCGGATCCCGCACCAAGAGACCCAGTACTTC	CASSLGFARIPHQETQYF
-	TRBJ2-1	16	TRBV19	-	TGTGCCAGTACCCCTAGGCAGGAGGCTATCCACAATGAGCAGTTCTTC	CASTPRQEAIHNEQFF
few	TRBJ2-1	12	TRBV6-8	-	TGTGCCAGCAGTCCGGGACGGGTTGAGCAGTTCTTC	CASSPGRVEQFF
-	TRBJ2-1	15	TRBV4-1	-	TGCGCCAGCAGCCAGGTCCGGGACGGGAACAATGAGCAGTTCTTC	CASSQVRDGNNEQFF
few	TRBJ1-5	12	TRBV28	-	TGTGCCAGCAGAAACGTCGGGGAGCCCCAGCATTTT	CASRNVGEPQHF